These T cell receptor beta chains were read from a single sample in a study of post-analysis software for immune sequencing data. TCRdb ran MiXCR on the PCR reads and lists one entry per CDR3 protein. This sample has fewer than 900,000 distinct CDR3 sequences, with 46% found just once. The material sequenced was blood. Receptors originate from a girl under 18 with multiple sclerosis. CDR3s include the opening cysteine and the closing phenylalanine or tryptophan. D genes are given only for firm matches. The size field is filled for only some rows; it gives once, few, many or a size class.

CDR3: CASSLGGSTEAFF
DNA: TGTGCCAGCAGCCTGGGGGGTAGCACTGAAGCTTTCTTT
size: many
J: TRBJ1-1
D: .
V: TRBV7-9

CDR3: CASSTGTGMDTQYF
DNA: TGTGCCAGCAGCACCGGGACAGGGATGGATACGCAGTATTTT
size: once
J: TRBJ2-3
D: TRBD1
V: TRBV6-6

CDR3: CASSLVFYNEQFF
DNA: TGTGCCAGCAGTTTAGTATTCTACAATGAGCAGTTCTTC
size: .
J: TRBJ2-1
D: .
V: TRBV28

CDR3: CASSQDLVRGAYEQYF
DNA: TGTGCCAGCAGCCAAGATTTGGTCAGGGGTGCCTACGAGCAGTACTTC
size: .
J: TRBJ2-7
D: .
V: TRBV4-2

CDR3: CASTRGTDISAFF
DNA: TGTGCCAGCACCCGGGGAACGGATATTTCGGCTTTCTTT
size: few
J: TRBJ1-1
D: .
V: TRBV6-5

CDR3: CSAESEQETQYF
DNA: TGCAGTGCCGAGTCAGAACAAGAGACCCAGTACTTC
size: .
J: TRBJ2-5
D: .
V: TRBV20-1

CDR3: CASSQEPGVGQPQHF
DNA: TGTGCCAGCAGCCAAGAGCCGGGAGTAGGGCAGCCCCAGCATTTT
size: few
J: TRBJ1-5
D: .
V: TRBV3-1

CDR3: CASSWVTSGSPRTDTQYF
DNA: TGTGCCAGCAGTTGGGTAACTAGCGGGAGTCCCCGCACAGATACGCAGTATTTT
size: .
J: TRBJ2-3
D: TRBD2
V: TRBV28

CDR3: CASSQGRGVSGRGTQYF
DNA: TGTGCCAGCAGCCAAGGGCGGGGTGTTAGCGGTCGGGGGACCCAGTACTTC
size: .
J: TRBJ2-5
D: .
V: TRBV4-2

CDR3: CASSPGLAVMDEQFF
DNA: TGTGCTAGCAGCCCCGGACTAGCGGTCATGGATGAGCAGTTCTTC
size: .
J: TRBJ2-1
D: TRBD2
V: TRBV7-7

CDR3: CASSLVGGDDNYGYTF
DNA: TGTGCCAGCAGCTTAGTAGGGGGAGACGATAACTATGGCTACACCTTC
size: .
J: TRBJ1-2
D: .
V: TRBV7-6

CDR3: CSYRVARDTQYF
DNA: TGCAGCTACAGGGTGGCGAGAGATACGCAGTATTTT
size: few
J: TRBJ2-3
D: .
V: TRBV29-1

CDR3: CASSQEPAGGPSYEQYF
DNA: TGCGCCAGCAGCCAAGAACCAGCGGGAGGGCCCTCCTACGAGCAGTACTTC
size: once
J: TRBJ2-7
D: TRBD2
V: TRBV4-3

CDR3: CASSDWGENYGQYF
DNA: TGTGCCAGCAGTGATTGGGGGGAGAACTACGGGCAGTACTTC
size: .
J: TRBJ2-7
D: .
V: TRBV6-1

CDR3: CASSWGPESMNTEAFF
DNA: TGTGCCAGCAGTTGGGGGCCCGAGTCAATGAACACTGAAGCTTTCTTT
size: .
J: TRBJ1-1
D: .
V: TRBV6-6

CDR3: CASSLFMDTQYF
DNA: TGTGCCAGCAGCTTATTCATGGATACGCAGTATTTT
size: few
J: TRBJ2-3
D: .
V: TRBV7-2

CDR3: CSARFRQGAHEQYF
DNA: TGCAGTGCTAGATTTCGACAGGGGGCCCACGAGCAGTACTTC
size: .
J: TRBJ2-7
D: TRBD1
V: TRBV20-1

CDR3: CASSQDRASGSYEQYF
DNA: TGCGCCAGCAGCCAAGATAGAGCTAGCGGGTCCTACGAGCAGTACTTC
size: few
J: TRBJ2-7
D: TRBD2
V: TRBV4-1

CDR3: CASRGQAPMADTQYF
DNA: TGTGCCAGCAGGGGACAGGCCCCTATGGCAGATACGCAGTATTTT
size: .
J: TRBJ2-3
D: TRBD1
V: TRBV12-3/TRBV12-4

CDR3: CASRPSGSIHEQYF
DNA: TGTGCCAGCAGACCTAGCGGGAGTATCCACGAGCAGTACTTC
size: few
J: TRBJ2-7
D: TRBD2
V: TRBV28

CDR3: CSARDSPSGRHEQFF
DNA: TGCAGTGCTAGAGATAGCCCTAGCGGGAGGCATGAGCAGTTCTTC
size: .
J: TRBJ2-1
D: TRBD2
V: TRBV20-1

CDR3: CASSLGPSGSRVNEQFF
DNA: TGTGCCAGCAGTTTAGGGCCTAGCGGGAGTAGAGTCAATGAGCAGTTCTTC
size: few
J: TRBJ2-1
D: TRBD2
V: TRBV12-3/TRBV12-4

CDR3: CASSHRQGSPYEQYF
DNA: TGTGCCAGCAGCCATAGACAGGGCTCGCCCTACGAGCAGTACTTC
size: few
J: TRBJ2-7
D: TRBD1
V: TRBV9

CDR3: CSASARTNTDTQYF
DNA: TGCAGTGCTAGCGCCCGGACCAACACAGATACGCAGTATTTT
size: many
J: TRBJ2-3
D: .
V: TRBV20-1

CDR3: CATSGGGTSTDTQYF
DNA: TGTGCCACCAGTGGGGGCGGCACTAGCACAGATACGCAGTATTTT
size: .
J: TRBJ2-3
D: .
V: TRBV24-1

CDR3: CSVAGGPETQYF
DNA: TGCAGCGTTGCGGGAGGGCCAGAGACCCAGTACTTC
size: .
J: TRBJ2-5
D: TRBD2
V: TRBV29-1

CDR3: CASSEGASRTDTQYF
DNA: TGTGCCAGCAGTGAAGGAGCCTCTCGCACAGATACGCAGTATTTT
size: .
J: TRBJ2-3
D: .
V: TRBV6-1

CDR3: CSASGTSGSTDTQYF
DNA: TGCAGTGCCTCTGGGACTAGCGGAAGCACAGATACGCAGTATTTT
size: few
J: TRBJ2-3
D: TRBD2
V: TRBV20-1

CDR3: CASSYGQSPSFYGHTF
DNA: TGTGCCAGCAGCTATGGACAGTCGCCCTCCTTCTATGGCCACACCTTC
size: .
J: TRBJ1-2
D: .
V: TRBV12-3/TRBV12-4

CDR3: CASSLAQAGTYEQYF
DNA: TGTGCCAGCAGCTTAGCCCAGGCCGGGACCTACGAGCAGTACTTC
size: .
J: TRBJ2-7
D: .
V: TRBV11-2

CDR3: CSARDLGASGGETQYF
DNA: TGCAGTGCTAGAGATCTGGGGGCTAGCGGGGGAGAGACCCAGTACTTC
size: few
J: TRBJ2-5
D: TRBD2
V: TRBV20-1

CDR3: CASSLGFGEDHEQYF
DNA: TGTGCCAGCAGCTTAGGTTTCGGGGAAGACCACGAGCAGTACTTC
size: .
J: TRBJ2-7
D: .
V: TRBV7-9

CDR3: CASSPRRLAGNNEQFF
DNA: TGTGCCAGCAGTCCACGGAGACTAGCGGGTAACAATGAGCAGTTCTTC
size: .
J: TRBJ2-1
D: TRBD2
V: TRBV27

CDR3: CASKGTGILQETQYF
DNA: TGTGCCAGCAAGGGGACAGGGATCCTCCAAGAGACCCAGTACTTC
size: few
J: TRBJ2-5
D: TRBD1
V: TRBV6-1

CDR3: CASSHPRDRGSSYNSPLHF
DNA: TGTGCCAGCAGCCACCCCCGGGACAGGGGAAGCTCCTATAATTCACCCCTCCACTTT
size: .
J: TRBJ1-6
D: TRBD1
V: TRBV3-1

CDR3: CSARDRFGTYLWDTQYF
DNA: TGCAGTGCTAGAGACAGGTTCGGGACCTACCTCTGGGATACGCAGTATTTT
size: few
J: TRBJ2-3
D: .
V: TRBV20-1

CDR3: CASSLEVAGGTYEQYF
DNA: TGTGCCAGCAGCTTAGAGGTAGCGGGAGGGACCTACGAGCAGTACTTC
size: .
J: TRBJ2-7
D: TRBD2
V: TRBV7-8

CDR3: CASGEQGVSSGANVLTF
DNA: TGTGCCAGCGGCGAGCAGGGGGTATCTTCTGGGGCCAACGTCCTGACTTTC
size: .
J: TRBJ2-6
D: TRBD1
V: TRBV28